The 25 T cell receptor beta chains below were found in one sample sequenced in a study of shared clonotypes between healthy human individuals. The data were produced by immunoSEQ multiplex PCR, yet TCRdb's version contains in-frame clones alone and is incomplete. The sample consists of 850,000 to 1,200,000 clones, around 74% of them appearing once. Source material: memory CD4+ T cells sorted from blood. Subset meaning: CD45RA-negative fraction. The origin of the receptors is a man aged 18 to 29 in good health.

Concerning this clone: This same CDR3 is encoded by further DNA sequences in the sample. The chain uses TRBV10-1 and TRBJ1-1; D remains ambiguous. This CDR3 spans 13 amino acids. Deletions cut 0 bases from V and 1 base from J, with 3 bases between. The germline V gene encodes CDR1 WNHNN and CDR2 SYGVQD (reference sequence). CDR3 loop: CASSESGNTEAFF. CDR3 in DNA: TGCGCCAGCAGTGAGTCAGGGAACACTGAAGCTTTCTTT.

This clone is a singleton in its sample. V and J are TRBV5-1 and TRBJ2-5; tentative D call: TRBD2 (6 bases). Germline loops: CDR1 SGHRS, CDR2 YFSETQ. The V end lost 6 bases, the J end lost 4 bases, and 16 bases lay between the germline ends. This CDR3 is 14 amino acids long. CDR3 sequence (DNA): TGCGCCAGCACCCTAGAGAGGGGAGGAGAGACCCAGTACTTC. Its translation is CASTLERGGETQYF.

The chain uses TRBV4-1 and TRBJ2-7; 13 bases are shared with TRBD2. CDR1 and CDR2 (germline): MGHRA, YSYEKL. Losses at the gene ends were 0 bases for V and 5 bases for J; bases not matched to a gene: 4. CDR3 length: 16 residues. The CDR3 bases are TGCGCCAGCAGCCAAGACGGACTAGCGGGAGAGGACGAGCAGTACTTC. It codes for CASSQDGLAGEDEQYF.

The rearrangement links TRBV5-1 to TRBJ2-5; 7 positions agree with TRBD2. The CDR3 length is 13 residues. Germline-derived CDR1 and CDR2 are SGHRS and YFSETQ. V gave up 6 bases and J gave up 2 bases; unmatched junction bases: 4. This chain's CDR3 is CASTSGLQETQYF. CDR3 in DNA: TGCGCCAGCACTAGCGGTCTTCAAGAGACCCAGTACTTC.

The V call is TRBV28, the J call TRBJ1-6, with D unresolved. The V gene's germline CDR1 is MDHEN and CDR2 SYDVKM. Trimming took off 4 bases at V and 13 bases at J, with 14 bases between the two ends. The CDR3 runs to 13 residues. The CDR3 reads CASSSTGLGPLHF. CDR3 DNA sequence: TGTGCCAGCAGTTCGACGGGTTTAGGTCCCCTCCACTTT.

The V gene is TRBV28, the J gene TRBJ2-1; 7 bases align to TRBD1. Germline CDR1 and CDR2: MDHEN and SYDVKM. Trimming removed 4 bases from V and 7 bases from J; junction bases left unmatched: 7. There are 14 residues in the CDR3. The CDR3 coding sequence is TGTGCCAGCAGTTGGGCAGGGGGAGTGAATGAGCAGTTCTTC. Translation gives CASSWAGGVNEQFF.

The CDR3 region is CASQLPENTEAFF. The CDR3 nucleotides read TGTGCCTCGCAACTCCCGGAGAACACTGAAGCTTTCTTT. The chain recombines TRBV30 with TRBJ1-1; D unresolved. Trimming took 7 bases from V and 1 from J, leaving 13 bases between them. The germline V gene has CDR1 GTSNPN and CDR2 SVGIG (reference sequence). The CDR3 has 13 amino acids.

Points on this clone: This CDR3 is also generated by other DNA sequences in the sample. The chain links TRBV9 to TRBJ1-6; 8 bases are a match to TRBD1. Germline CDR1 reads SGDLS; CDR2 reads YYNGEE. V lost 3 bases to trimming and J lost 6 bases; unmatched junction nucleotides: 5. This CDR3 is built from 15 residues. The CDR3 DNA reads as TGTGCCAGCAGCGCCGGGACAGGTGGTAATTCACCCCTCCACTTT. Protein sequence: CASSAGTGGNSPLHF.

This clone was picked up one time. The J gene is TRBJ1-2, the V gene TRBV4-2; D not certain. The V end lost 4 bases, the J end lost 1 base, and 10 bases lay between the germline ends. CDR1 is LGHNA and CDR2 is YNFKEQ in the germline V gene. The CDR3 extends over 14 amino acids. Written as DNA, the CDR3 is TGTGCCAGCAGCCCCCCTGCGGATAACTATGGCTACACCTTC. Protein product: CASSPPADNYGYTF.

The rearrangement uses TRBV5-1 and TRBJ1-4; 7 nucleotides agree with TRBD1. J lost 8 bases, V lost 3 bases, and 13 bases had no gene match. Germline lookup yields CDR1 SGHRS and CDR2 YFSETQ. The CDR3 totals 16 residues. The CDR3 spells CASSYTPGGIGEKLFF. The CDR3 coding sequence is TGCGCCAGCAGCTACACTCCAGGGGGAATAGGGGAAAAACTGTTTTTT.

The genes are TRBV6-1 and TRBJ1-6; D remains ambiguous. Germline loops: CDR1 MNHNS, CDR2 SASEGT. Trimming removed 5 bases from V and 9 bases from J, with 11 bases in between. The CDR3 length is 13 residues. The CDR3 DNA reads TGTGCCAGCAGTTCTGGCCCTCCTTCACCCCTCCACTTT. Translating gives CASSSGPPSPLHF.

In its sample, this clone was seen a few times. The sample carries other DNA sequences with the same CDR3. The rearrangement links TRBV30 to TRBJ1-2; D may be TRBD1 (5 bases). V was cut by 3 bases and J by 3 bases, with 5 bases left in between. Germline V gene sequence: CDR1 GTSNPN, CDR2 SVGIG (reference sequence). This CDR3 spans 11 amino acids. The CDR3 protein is CAWSRDYGYTF. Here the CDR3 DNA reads TGTGCCTGGAGCAGGGACTATGGCTACACCTTC.

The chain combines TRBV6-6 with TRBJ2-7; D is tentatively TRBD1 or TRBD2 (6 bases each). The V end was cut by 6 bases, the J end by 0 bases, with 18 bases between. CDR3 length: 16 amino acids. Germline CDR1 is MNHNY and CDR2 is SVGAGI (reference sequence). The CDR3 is CASSATFGGLSYEQYF. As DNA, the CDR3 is TGTGCCAGCAGCGCTACCTTCGGGGGCCTCTCCTACGAGCAGTACTTC.

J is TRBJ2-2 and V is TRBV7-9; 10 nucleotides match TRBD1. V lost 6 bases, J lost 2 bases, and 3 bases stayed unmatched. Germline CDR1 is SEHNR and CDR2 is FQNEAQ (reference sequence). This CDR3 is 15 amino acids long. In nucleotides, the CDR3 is TGTGCCAGCAGAGGACAGGGGGGAAACACCGGGGAGCTGTTTTTT. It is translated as CASRGQGGNTGELFF.

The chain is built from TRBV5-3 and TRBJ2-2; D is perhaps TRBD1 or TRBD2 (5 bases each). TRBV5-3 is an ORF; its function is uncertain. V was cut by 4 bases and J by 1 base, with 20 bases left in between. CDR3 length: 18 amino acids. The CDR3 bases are TGTGCCAGAAGCGGAACCTCTAGGACGGGACGGAACACCGGGGAGCTGTTTTTT. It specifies CARSGTSRTGRNTGELFF.

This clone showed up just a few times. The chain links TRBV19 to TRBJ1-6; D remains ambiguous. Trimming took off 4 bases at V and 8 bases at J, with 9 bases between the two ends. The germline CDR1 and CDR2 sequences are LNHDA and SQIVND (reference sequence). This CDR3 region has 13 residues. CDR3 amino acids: CASSTRPDSPLHF. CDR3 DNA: TGTGCCAGTAGTACAAGGCCTGATTCACCCCTCCACTTT.

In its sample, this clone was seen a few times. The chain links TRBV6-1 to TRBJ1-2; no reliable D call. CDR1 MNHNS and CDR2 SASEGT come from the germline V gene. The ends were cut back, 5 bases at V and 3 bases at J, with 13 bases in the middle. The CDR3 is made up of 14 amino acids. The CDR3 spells CASSPPQSYYGYTF. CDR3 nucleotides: TGTGCCAGCAGTCCCCCCCAGTCCTACTATGGCTACACCTTC.

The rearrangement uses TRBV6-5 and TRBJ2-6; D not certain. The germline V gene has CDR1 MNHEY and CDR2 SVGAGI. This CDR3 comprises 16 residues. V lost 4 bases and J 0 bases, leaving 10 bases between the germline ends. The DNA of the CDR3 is TGTGCCAGCAGTTCAGCCTCAACCTCTGGGGCCAACGTCCTGACTTTC. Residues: CASSSASTSGANVLTF.

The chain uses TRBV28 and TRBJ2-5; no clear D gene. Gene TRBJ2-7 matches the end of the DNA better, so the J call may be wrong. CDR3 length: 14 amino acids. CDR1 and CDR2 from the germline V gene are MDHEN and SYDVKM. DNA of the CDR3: TGTGCCAGCAGTTTATTCCCGGGCCCTGGCGAGCAGTACTTC. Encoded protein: CASSLFPGPGEQYF.

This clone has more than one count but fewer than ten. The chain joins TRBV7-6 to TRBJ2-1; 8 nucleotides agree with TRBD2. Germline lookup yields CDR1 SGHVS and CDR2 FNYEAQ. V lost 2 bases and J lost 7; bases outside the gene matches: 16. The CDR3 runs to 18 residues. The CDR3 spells CASSLSINPGLGQNEQFF. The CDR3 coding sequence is TGTGCCAGCAGCTTATCCATAAATCCGGGACTAGGGCAAAATGAGCAGTTCTTC.

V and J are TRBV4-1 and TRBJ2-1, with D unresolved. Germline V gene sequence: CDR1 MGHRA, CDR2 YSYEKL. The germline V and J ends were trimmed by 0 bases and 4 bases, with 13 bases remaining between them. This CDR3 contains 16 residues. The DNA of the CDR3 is TGCGCCAGCAGCCAAGATATGGCCCCCGGGTACAATGAGCAGTTCTTC. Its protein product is CASSQDMAPGYNEQFF.

The CDR3 loop is CASSPSRGFQETQYF. In DNA, the CDR3 is TGTGCCAGCTCACCATCTCGGGGGTTCCAAGAGACCCAGTACTTC. This chain uses TRBV18 with TRBJ2-5; a possible D gene is TRBD2 (6 bases). CDR3 length equals 15 residues. The germline V gene encodes CDR1 KGHSH and CDR2 LQKENI. V was shortened by 2 bases and J by 1 base, with 11 bases between the two germline ends.

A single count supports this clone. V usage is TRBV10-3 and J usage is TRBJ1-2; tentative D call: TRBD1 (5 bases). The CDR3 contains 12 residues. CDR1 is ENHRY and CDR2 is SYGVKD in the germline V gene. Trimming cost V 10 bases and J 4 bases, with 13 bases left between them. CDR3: CATRQTTYGYTF. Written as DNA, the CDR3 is TGTGCCACCCGACAGACGACCTATGGCTACACCTTC.

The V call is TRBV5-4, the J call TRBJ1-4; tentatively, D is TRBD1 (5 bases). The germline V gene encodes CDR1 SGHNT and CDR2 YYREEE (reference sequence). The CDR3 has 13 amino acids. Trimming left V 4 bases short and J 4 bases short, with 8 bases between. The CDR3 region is CASSRQNNEKLFF. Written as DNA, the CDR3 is TGTGCCAGCAGCCGACAGAATAATGAAAAACTGTTTTTT. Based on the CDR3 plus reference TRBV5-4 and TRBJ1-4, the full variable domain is ETGVTQSPTHLIKTRGQQVTLRCSSQSGHNTVSWYQQALGQGPQFIFQYYREEENGRGNFPPRFSGLQFPNYSSELNVNALELDDSALYLCASSRQNNEKLFFGSGTQLSVL.

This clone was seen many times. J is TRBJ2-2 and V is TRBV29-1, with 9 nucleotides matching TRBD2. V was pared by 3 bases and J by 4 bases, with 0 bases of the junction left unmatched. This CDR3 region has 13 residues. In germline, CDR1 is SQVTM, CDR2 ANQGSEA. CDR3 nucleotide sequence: TGCAGCGTTGAGCGGGGGGGCACCGGGGAGCTGTTTTTT. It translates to CSVERGGTGELFF.